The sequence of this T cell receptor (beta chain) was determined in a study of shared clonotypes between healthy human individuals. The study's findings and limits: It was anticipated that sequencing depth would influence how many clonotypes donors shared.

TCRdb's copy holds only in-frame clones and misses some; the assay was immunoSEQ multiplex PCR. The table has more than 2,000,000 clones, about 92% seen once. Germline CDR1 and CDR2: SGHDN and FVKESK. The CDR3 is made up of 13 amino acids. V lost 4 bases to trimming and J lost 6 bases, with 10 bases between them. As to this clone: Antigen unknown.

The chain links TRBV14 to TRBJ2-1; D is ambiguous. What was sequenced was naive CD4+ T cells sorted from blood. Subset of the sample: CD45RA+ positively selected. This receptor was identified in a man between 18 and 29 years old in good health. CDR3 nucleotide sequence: TGTGCCAGCAGCCCCCAACCCAGCAATGAGCAGTTCTTC. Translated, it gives CASSPQPSNEQFF. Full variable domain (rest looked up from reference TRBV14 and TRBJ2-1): EAGVTQFPSHSVIEKGQTVTLRCDPISGHDNLYWYRRVMGKEIKFLLHFVKESKQDESGMPNNRFLAERTGGTYSTLKVQPAELEDSGVYFCASSPQPSNEQFFGPGTRLTVL.